The present T cell receptor (beta chain) was sequenced within a study of shared clonotypes between healthy human individuals. Broader study findings: Sampling covered nothing but blood. Tissue TCR repertoires likely differ from those found in blood.

Deletions cut 5 bases from V and 5 bases from J, with 15 bases between. This CDR3 has 15 residues. Germline V gene lookup returns CDR1 MNHEY and CDR2 SMNVEV (reference sequence). Method: immunoSEQ multiplex PCR; TCRdb's copy keeps in-frame clones and lacks some. Of roughly 1,000,000 clones listed, about 80% are singletons. About this clone: Its specificity is unknown.

Sample: memory CD4+ T cells from PBMCs. As to subset: CD45RA-negative fraction. The TCR comes from a man aged 18 to 29 in good health. Some clones in this sample may be carry-over from other donors' samples. V usage is TRBV27 and J usage is TRBJ2-2; a possible D gene is TRBD1 (5 bases). The CDR3 spells CASSPGRRTTGELFF. The CDR3 coding sequence is TGTGCCAGCAGTCCAGGGCGAAGAACAACCGGGGAGCTGTTTTTT.